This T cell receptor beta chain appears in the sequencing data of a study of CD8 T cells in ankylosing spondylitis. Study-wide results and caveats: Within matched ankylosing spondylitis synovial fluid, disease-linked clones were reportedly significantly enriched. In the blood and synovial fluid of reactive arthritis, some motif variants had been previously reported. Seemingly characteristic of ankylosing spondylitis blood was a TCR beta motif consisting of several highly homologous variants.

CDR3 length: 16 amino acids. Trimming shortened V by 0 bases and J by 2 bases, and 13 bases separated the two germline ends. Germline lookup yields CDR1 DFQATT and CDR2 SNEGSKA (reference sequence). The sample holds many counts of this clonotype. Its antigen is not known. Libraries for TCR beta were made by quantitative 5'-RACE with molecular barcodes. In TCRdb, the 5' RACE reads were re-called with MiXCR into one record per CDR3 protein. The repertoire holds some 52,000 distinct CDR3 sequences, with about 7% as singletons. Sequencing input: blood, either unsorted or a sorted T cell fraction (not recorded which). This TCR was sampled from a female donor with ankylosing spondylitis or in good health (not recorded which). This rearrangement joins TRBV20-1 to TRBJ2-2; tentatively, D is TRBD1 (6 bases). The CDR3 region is CSARDVDRLNTGELFF. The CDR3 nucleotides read TGCAGTGCTAGAGATGTTGACAGGCTAAACACCGGGGAGCTGTTTTTT.